This TCR beta chain emerged from a study of blood T cell repertoires in COVID-19. Study-wide background: Nucleic acid was either cDNA or gDNA, and it came from T cells, B-cell-depleted T cells, or PBMCs.

Patients at the Seattle site were enrolled during active infection and followed longitudinally. Germline V gene lookup returns CDR1 SQVTM and CDR2 ANQGSEA. This CDR3 has 12 amino acids. Trimming removed 0 bases at V and 6 bases at J, with 9 bases between. Original processing notes: Nucleated cell number was recorded as an estimate derived from reference gene primer amplification. Assay used: immunoSEQ multiplex PCR; TCRdb lists only in-frame clones, some missing. For V, J and clone size, that table is used; D and trimming come from the DNA. This sample yields 390,000 or so clones, of which around 87% are seen a single time; roughly 10% belongs to the top ten.

The receptor was derived from a woman under 40 with COVID-19, enrolled during active disease. V usage is TRBV29-1 and J usage is TRBJ2-7; tentative D call: TRBD2 (5 bases). The sequenced material came from peripheral blood. This CDR3 is CSVEDGGAEQYF. CDR3 nucleotides: TGCAGCGTTGAAGATGGAGGAGCCGAGCAGTACTTC.